This T cell receptor beta chain originates from a study of T cell responses to AZD1222 COVID-19 vaccine. Findings of the study overall: Repertoires were sampled only after the peak T cell response.

The repertoire was sequenced with immunoSEQ multiplex PCR; TCRdb's copy has only in-frame clones and lacks some. Among roughly 200,000 clones listed, 85% to 95% were seen once. The CDR3 totals 15 residues. V shed 6 bases and J shed 4 bases, with 15 bases lying between them. Germline V gene sequence: CDR1 SNHLY, CDR2 FYNNEI. In the case of this clone: Its antigen is not known.

The sequences come from peripheral blood, collected on day 0 of AZD1222 vaccination. The sequence was obtained from an adult in good health. The rearrangement uses TRBV2 and TRBJ2-2; TRBD1 is a possible D gene (5 bases). The DNA for the CDR3 is TGTGCCAGCAGGCCCAGGGTCCGTGGCACCGGGGAGCTGTTTTTT. Translated: CASRPRVRGTGELFF. The full variable domain, rest sourced from reference TRBV2 and TRBJ2-2, is EPEVTQTPSHQVTQMGQEVILRCVPISNHLYFYWYRQILGQKVEFLVSFYNNEISEKSEIFDDQFSVERPDGSNFTLKIRSTKLEDSAMYFCASRPRVRGTGELFFGEGSRLTVL.